This T cell receptor beta chain was profiled in a study of glioma-infiltrating T cells. The wider study: Dexamethasone exposure before glioma surgery was limited to six or fewer days. General observations from the study: Tissue and blood shared very few CDR3 sequences. Patients with low tissue-blood divergence carried a signature set of shared blood CDR3 motifs.

Amplification of TCR alpha and beta CDR3 regions from RNA used iRepertoire nested multiplex PCR. Input was roughly 85-450 ng of tissue mRNA or PBMC total RNA. TCRdb re-analysed the multiplex PCR reads in MiXCR, keeping a single row per CDR3 protein. This table holds more than 350,000 distinct CDR3 sequences, 41% found once. This clonotype was seen ten or more times. What it binds is not known. Trimming pared 3 bases from V and 2 bases from J, leaving 10 bases between. Germline V gene sequence: CDR1 DFQATT, CDR2 SNEGSKA (reference sequence). The CDR3 is 13 residues long. The sequenced sample was glioma tissue, nonneoplastic brain tissue, or PBMCs (not recorded which). The chain has TRBV20-1 and TRBJ1-1; the D is unclear. The TCR sequence derives from a human donor with low-grade glioma or glioblastoma, undergoing nonglioma brain surgery, or in good health (not recorded which). The CDR3: CSASEAPNTEAFF. As DNA, the CDR3 is TGCAGTGCTAGTGAGGCACCTAACACTGAAGCTTTCTTT.